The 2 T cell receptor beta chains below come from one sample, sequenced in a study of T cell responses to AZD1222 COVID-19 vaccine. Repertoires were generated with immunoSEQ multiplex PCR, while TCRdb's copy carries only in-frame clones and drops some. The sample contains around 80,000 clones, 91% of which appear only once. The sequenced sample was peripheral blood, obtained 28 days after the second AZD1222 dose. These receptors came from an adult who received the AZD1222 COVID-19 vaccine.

This chain's CDR3 is CASSWAVRISEQFF. CDR3 sequence (DNA): TGTGCCAGCAGTTGGGCGGTCCGAATAAGTGAGCAGTTCTTC. This chain uses TRBV28 with TRBJ2-1; D ambiguous. From germline, CDR1 is MDHEN and CDR2 SYDVKM. Trimming removed 4 bases from V and 9 bases from J, with 16 bases in between. The CDR3 is 14 residues long.

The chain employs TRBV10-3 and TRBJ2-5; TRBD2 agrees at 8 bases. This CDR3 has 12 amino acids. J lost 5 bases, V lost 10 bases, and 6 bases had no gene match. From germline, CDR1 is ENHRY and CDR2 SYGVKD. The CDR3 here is CATGGILETQYF. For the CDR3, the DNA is TGTGCCACGGGAGGGATTTTGGAGACCCAGTACTTC.